Here is one TCR beta chain with its context. No cognate antigen has been identified for it. This could be a read error, since a much larger clone is one nucleotide away. The data belong to a study of post-analysis software for immune sequencing data (dated by TCRdb to about 2015). Context from the whole study: The recorded disease courses included relapsing-remitting, secondary progressive and progressive-relapsing multiple sclerosis, and some patients had no subtype annotation. The patient repertoires were set against about 10 previously published healthy control repertoires from donors whose ages ranged from roughly 6 to 27 years. A subset of samples was prepared in parallel using single-end sample barcoding, then pooled and co-amplified after Illumina adapter ligation.

The germline V gene encodes CDR1 MNHEY and CDR2 SMNVEV (reference sequence). There are 18 amino acids in the CDR3, from cysteine to phenylalanine inclusive. The kept DNA is CDR3 alone, 54 bases in frame from the first base. Relative to germline, V is missing 6 bases and J is missing 6 bases, with 22 bases of the junction outside any gene match. The study at large found these results: The control group was slightly older than the multiple sclerosis patient group. Compared with controls, multiple sclerosis patients had significantly lower normalized Chao1 diversity, a finding suggesting substantial peripheral T-cell clonal expansion. Direct clustering with F measure revealed strong co-clustering of samples prepared in the same batch, which led to a batch-effect correction. Significantly higher frequencies in patients than in controls were found for a few TRBV segments, including TRBV5-6, TRBV5-1 and TRBV20-1.

The library was prepared using PCR. Sequencer: Illumina HiSeq 2500. Unique molecular identifiers were incorporated into TCR beta cDNA libraries to reduce PCR and sequencing biases. Per 1 to 10 million input T cells, 500,000 or so cDNA molecules were obtained, such that each molecule approximated one T cell. Patient libraries were prepared and sequenced with the same protocol used for the earlier healthy control dataset. Samples belonging to the same batch were prepared together, multiplexed and sequenced on a shared HiSeq lane. The authors' pipeline ran thus. Raw barcoded reads were processed with MIGEC, and single-read molecular identifier groups were discarded before consensus assembly and CDR3 extraction. VDJtools was used for post-analysis of the clonotype tables, with diversity normalized by down-sampling every dataset to the smallest sample size. In repertoire overlap clustering, CDR3 amino acid sequences, but not nucleotide sequences, were matched to correct batch-related cross-sample contamination. Starting from the raw public reads, TCRdb applied fastp trimming at Q25, assembled clones with MiXCR and retained in-frame beta chains. Rows are combined by CDR3 protein, so each entry shows the most common genes and DNA. V and J calls and clone size were set by TCRdb, not the authors. The sample contains hundreds of thousands of distinct CDR3 sequences, nearly 45% of them found a single time. The top ten clonotypes cover 9% to 14% of the sample.

TCR beta repertoires were profiled from peripheral blood of over 10 young patients with multiple sclerosis to demonstrate the VDJtools post-analysis software. The multiple sclerosis patients were children and adolescents between roughly 6 and 16 years of age. The receptor was isolated from a girl aged 10-17 years with multiple sclerosis. The chain employs TRBV27 and TRBJ2-7; 8 of the junction bases match TRBD2. Sequenced: blood. This receptor has the CDR3 CASSTLRGSGREACEQYF. The nucleotides read TGTGCCAGCAGCACCCTTAGAGGGAGCGGGAGAGAGGCCTGCGAGCAGTACTTC.